One and the same sample provided the 17 T cell receptor beta chains below, sequenced in a study of memory CD4+ T cells and cytomegalovirus serostatus. Libraries were prepared by immunoSEQ multiplex PCR; TCRdb keeps only in-frame clonotypes and omits some of them. The sample consists of some 80,000 clones, approximately 80% of them appearing once. The sort gate was single viable CD3+CD4+CD8-CD45RO+ cells for memory CD4+ T cells. Sequencing used memory CD4+ T cells from blood. These receptors all stem from an adult in good health and CMV-seronegative.

The J gene is TRBJ2-1, the V gene TRBV4-3; 12 bases match TRBD2. The CDR3 totals 17 residues. Germline CDR1 is LGHNA and CDR2 is YSLEER. J lost 7 bases, V lost 0 bases, and 7 bases had no gene match. CDR3 DNA: TGCGCCAGCAGCCAAGACCTAGGACTAGCGGGGAGAAATGAGCAGTTCTTC. Its protein product is CASSQDLGLAGRNEQFF.

This clone was seen a few times. This chain uses TRBV18 with TRBJ2-4; 10 bases align to TRBD1. V was clipped by 6 bases and J by 7 bases; unmatched bases: 9. CDR1 KGHSH and CDR2 LQKENI come from the germline V gene. The CDR3 is 15 amino acids. The CDR3 is CASSIDRGLGNIQYF. The CDR3 DNA follows: TGTGCCAGCTCCATTGACAGGGGGCTGGGGAACATTCAGTACTTC. The full variable domain, rest sourced from reference TRBV18 and TRBJ2-4, is NAGVMQNPRHLVRRRGQEARLRCSPMKGHSHVYWYRQLPEEGLKFMVYLQKENIIDESGMPKERFSAEFPKEGPSILRIQQVVRGDSAAYFCASSIDRGLGNIQYFGAGTRLSVL.

The CDR3 region is CASRLLAGAYNEQFF. The CDR3 nucleotides read TGTGCCAGCAGACTACTAGCGGGGGCCTACAATGAGCAGTTCTTC. The chain uses TRBV6-5 and TRBJ2-1; TRBD2 matches at 11 bases. V was pared by 6 bases and J by 2 bases, with 3 bases of the junction left unmatched. CDR3 size: 15 residues. Looked up from germline, CDR1 is MNHEY and CDR2 is SVGAGI.

This sequence joins TRBV7-2 and TRBJ2-7; perhaps TRBD1 as D (7 bases). Between the trimmed V and J ends, which lost 1 base and 9 bases, there was a span of 19 bases. CDR1 and CDR2 (germline): SGHTA, FQGNSA. CDR3 length: 15 residues. The CDR3 loop reads CASSLGIQGVAVQYF. The CDR3 DNA sequence: TGTGCCAGCAGCTTAGGCATTCAGGGGGTAGCGGTGCAGTACTTC. The whole variable domain, remainder taken from reference TRBV7-2 and TRBJ2-7, is GAGVSQSPSNKVTEKGKDVELRCDPISGHTALYWYRQSLGQGLEFLIYFQGNSAPDKSGLPSDRFSAERTGGSVSTLTIQRTQQEDSAVYLCASSLGIQGVAVQYFGPGTRLTVT.

The chain recombines TRBV19 with TRBJ1-1, with a possible D match to TRBD1 (5 bases). CDR3 size: 15 residues. The V gene lost 2 bases and the J gene lost 2 bases, with 12 bases spanning the gap. Germline V CDR1 and CDR2: LNHDA, SQIVND (reference sequence). In DNA, the CDR3 is TGTGCCAGTAGTATACCAGGGTCTGGTAACACTGAAGCTTTCTTT. This encodes CASSIPGSGNTEAFF.

This clone was counted a few times. The gene calls are TRBV7-9 and TRBJ1-1; D call uncertain. The CDR3 has 13 amino acids. Per germline, CDR1 SEHNR and CDR2 FQNEAQ (reference sequence). Trimming stripped 1 base from V and 1 base from J, with 4 bases between. As DNA, the CDR3 is TGTGCCAGCAGCTTAGTGGGGAACACTGAAGCTTTCTTT. As protein: CASSLVGNTEAFF. The full variable domain, in which reference TRBV7-9 and TRBJ1-1 provide the parts outside the CDR3, is DTGVSQNPRHKITKRGQNVTFRCDPISEHNRLYWYRQTLGQGPEFLTYFQNEAQLEKSRLLSDRFSAERPKGSFSTLEIQRTEQGDSAMYLCASSLVGNTEAFFGQGTRLTVV.

This rearrangement joins TRBV7-8 to TRBJ2-1, with 7 bases aligning to TRBD1. This CDR3 contains 15 residues. The J segment lost 0 bases and the V segment lost 5 bases, leaving 4 bases of the junction unmatched. CDR1 and CDR2 from the germline V gene are SGHVS and FQNEAQ. The CDR3 region has the DNA TGTGCCAGCAGCGGCCACAGGGGCTCCTACAATGAGCAGTTCTTC. Its protein product is CASSGHRGSYNEQFF.

The CDR3 sequence: CASSPFDTGSPETQYF. The CDR3 DNA reads as TGTGCCAGCTCACCATTCGACACAGGTAGTCCAGAGACCCAGTACTTC. This chain joins TRBV18 and TRBJ2-5; a possible D gene is TRBD1 (5 bases). The V end was cut by 2 bases, the J end by 4 bases, with 17 bases between. CDR3 length: 16 residues. Germline V CDR1 and CDR2: KGHSH, LQKENI.

The rearrangement joins TRBV30 to TRBJ1-5; D might be TRBD1 (6 bases). The CDR3 has 14 amino acids. V was shortened by 0 bases and J by 5 bases, with 11 bases between the two germline ends. Germline CDR1 reads GTSNPN; CDR2 reads SVGIG (reference sequence). The CDR3 is CAWSVPTGHQPQHF. The CDR3 DNA is TGTGCCTGGAGTGTACCCACAGGGCATCAGCCCCAGCATTTT.

The chain is built from TRBV19 and TRBJ1-1, with 9 bases matching TRBD1. CDR1 LNHDA and CDR2 SQIVND come from the germline V gene (reference sequence). Trimming took 2 bases from V and 5 from J; bases not matched to a gene: 18. The CDR3 runs to 19 residues. The CDR3 DNA reads TGTGCCAGTAGTATAAGACAGGGGGGGTTCGGGGAAGGAAGGACTGAAGCTTTCTTT. Amino acid sequence: CASSIRQGGFGEGRTEAFF.

The sample holds many counts of this clone. The chain is built from TRBV19 and TRBJ2-2; tentatively, D is TRBD2 (5 bases). The CDR3 consists of 14 residues. V lost 8 bases and J lost 4, with 14 bases in between. Germline CDR1 LNHDA, CDR2 SQIVND (reference sequence). The CDR3 region is CASYRGSGTGELFF. CDR3 DNA: TGTGCCAGTTATCGGGGTTCAGGCACCGGGGAGCTGTTTTTT.

In this sample, this clone turned up once. The J gene is TRBJ2-5, the V gene TRBV7-2, with a tentative D call TRBD2 (5 bases). Looked up from germline, CDR1 is SGHTA and CDR2 is FQGNSA. Trimming took off 5 bases at V and 5 bases at J, with 15 bases between the two ends. This CDR3 is built from 14 residues. The CDR3, as DNA: TGTGCCAGCAGCCTAACGACGGGGTGGGAGACCCAGTACTTC. This codes for CASSLTTGWETQYF.

Comments on this clone: One junction end does not reproduce the germline sequence, and a read error may be involved. The rearrangement joins TRBV7-9 to TRBJ1-2; possible D gene TRBD1, 5 bases. The CDR3 sequence is 11 residues long. CDR1 and CDR2 from the germline V gene are SEHNR and FQNEAQ (reference sequence). The chain's CDR3 is CASSLETGGIF. The CDR3 bases are TGTGCCAGCAGCTTAGAGACCGGGGGAATCTTC.

This clone was recorded only once. The chain carries TRBV5-1 and TRBJ2-3, with 10 nucleotides matching TRBD1. The junction had 8 bases not matched to a gene; V was cut back by 4 bases and J by 0 bases. The length of the CDR3 is 17 residues. Germline V CDR1 and CDR2: SGHRS, YFSETQ. The CDR3 sequence: CASSTGTGARSTDTQYF. The CDR3, as DNA: TGCGCCAGCAGCACTGGGACAGGGGCGCGGAGCACAGATACGCAGTATTTT.

The chain employs TRBV5-1 and TRBJ2-7; a weak D match, TRBD1 (6 bases). The CDR3 covers 13 residues. The ends were cut back, 3 bases at V and 4 bases at J, with 11 bases in the middle. Germline V CDR1 and CDR2: SGHRS, YFSETQ. Written as DNA, the CDR3 is TGCGCCAGCAGCTCGGACAGCCATTACGAGCAGTACTTC. The encoded protein is CASSSDSHYEQYF.

This chain links TRBV5-6 with TRBJ1-1, with TRBD1 as a possible D gene (5 bases). Germline V lookup: CDR1 SGHDT, CDR2 YYEEEE. The CDR3 contains 15 residues. V was cut by 3 bases and J by 3 bases, with 15 bases left in between. CDR3 nucleotide sequence: TGTGCCAGCAGCTGGGGGTCACGGAAGGACACTGAAGCTTTCTTT. Encoded protein: CASSWGSRKDTEAFF.

The V gene is TRBV30, the J gene TRBJ1-1; a possible D gene is TRBD1 (6 bases). Germline V lookup: CDR1 GTSNPN, CDR2 SVGIG (reference sequence). The length of the CDR3 is 14 residues. V shed 3 bases and J shed 3 bases, with 14 bases lying between them. CDR3 residues: CAWRESPGDTEAFF. The CDR3 DNA reads as TGTGCCTGGAGGGAGTCTCCAGGGGACACTGAAGCTTTCTTT.